These T cell receptor beta chains were read from a single sample in a study of OX40 agonist ivuxolimab in advanced cancers. Using immunoSEQ multiplex PCR, the repertoire was profiled, and TCRdb retains in-frame clones only, with some absent. Among 63,000 or so clones listed, more than 70% were seen once. This specimen was CD4+ or CD8+ T cells sorted from blood, taken in a trial of the OX40 agonist ivuxolimab. These receptors originate from an adult with an advanced solid tumor such as melanoma, head and neck, liver or kidney cancer. Each CDR3 is given with its conserved first and last residue. D genes are given only for firm matches. Rows give clone size only sometimes, using once, few, many, or a class for an expanded clone.

j_gene,d_gene,v_gene,abundance,CDR3aa,CDR3nt
TRBJ2-7,TRBD1,TRBV6-1,NA,CASSEDRHSYEQYF,TGTGCCAGCAGTGAGGACAGGCACTCCTACGAGCAGTACTTC
TRBJ2-3,NA,TRBV11-3,NA,CASSVTGSTDTQYF,TGTGCCAGCAGCGTTACAGGTAGCACAGATACGCAGTATTTT
TRBJ2-7,TRBD1,TRBV29-1,NA,CSAGGTGGGYEQYF,TGCAGCGCAGGAGGGACAGGGGGCGGCTACGAGCAGTACTTC
TRBJ2-3,TRBD2,TRBV18,NA,CASSPVSGRGSGTDTQYF,TGTGCCAGCTCACCTGTAAGCGGGAGGGGATCTGGCACAGATACGCAGTATTTT
TRBJ2-1,NA,TRBV11-2,once,CASSLYIDNEQFF,TGTGCCAGCAGCTTATACATAGACAATGAGCAGTTCTTC
TRBJ2-7,NA,TRBV27,NA,CASSGGARVPYEQYF,TGTGCCAGCAGTGGGGGGGCAAGGGTGCCCTACGAGCAGTACTTC
TRBJ2-5,TRBD2,TRBV28,NA,CASSSGTSGAETQYF,TGTGCCAGCAGTTCCGGGACTAGCGGGGCCGAGACCCAGTACTTC
TRBJ2-7,NA,TRBV6-5,NA,CASVKQGTYEQYF,TGTGCCAGTGTGAAACAGGGAACCTACGAGCAGTACTTC
TRBJ1-2,NA,TRBV30,NA,CAWKAQKQSGYTF,TGTGCCTGGAAGGCACAGAAACAGTCGGGCTACACCTTC
TRBJ1-2,NA,TRBV7-8,NA,CASSPTEGWNGYTF,TGTGCCAGCAGCCCCACCGAGGGGTGGAATGGCTACACCTTC
TRBJ2-7,TRBD2,TRBV5-5,NA,CASSWVAGASYEQYF,TGTGCCAGCAGCTGGGTAGCGGGGGCTTCCTACGAGCAGTACTTC
TRBJ1-2,TRBD1,TRBV5-1,NA,CASSFTGDGYTF,TGCGCCAGCAGCTTCACAGGGGACGGCTACACCTTC
TRBJ2-7,TRBD1,TRBV29-1,NA,CSVEDLRDRGDEQYF,TGCAGCGTTGAAGATCTTAGGGACAGGGGGGACGAGCAGTACTTC
TRBJ1-3,TRBD1,TRBV6-6,NA,CASSWPGQGAGNTIYF,TGTGCCAGCAGTTGGCCCGGACAGGGGGCTGGAAACACCATATATTTT
TRBJ1-2,NA,TRBV9,NA,CASSVDSRAPNYGYTF,TGTGCCAGCAGCGTAGACTCCAGGGCGCCAAACTATGGCTACACCTTC
TRBJ2-1,NA,TRBV5-1,NA,CASSWGGGATYNEQFF,TGCGCCAGCAGCTGGGGCGGGGGCGCCACCTACAATGAGCAGTTCTTC
TRBJ1-3,TRBD1,TRBV11-2,once,CASSFSRGQGRGNTIYF,TGTGCCAGCAGCTTCTCGAGGGGGCAGGGGAGAGGAAACACCATATATTTT
TRBJ2-5,NA,TRBV29-1,NA,CSVSPGETQYF,TGCAGCGTTTCGCCGGGAGAGACCCAGTACTTC
TRBJ1-5,NA,TRBV28,once,CASSFRIQPQHF,TGTGCCAGCAGTTTCCGGATACAGCCCCAGCATTTT
TRBJ1-2,NA,TRBV25-1,NA,CASSEGPNYGYTF,TGTGCCAGCAGTGAGGGACCGAACTATGGCTACACCTTC
TRBJ1-6,NA,TRBV27,NA,CASGWGGSNSPLHF,TGTGCCAGCGGTTGGGGGGGAAGTAATTCACCCCTCCACTTT
TRBJ1-6,NA,TRBV5-5,NA,CASSQKGANSPLHF,TGTGCCAGCAGCCAGAAGGGAGCTAATTCACCCCTCCACTTT
TRBJ2-5,NA,TRBV7-2,NA,CASSLTHIETQYF,TGTGCCAGCAGCTTAACTCATATAGAGACCCAGTACTTC
TRBJ1-1,NA,TRBV2,few,CASSETSNVIEAFF,TGTGCCAGCAGTGAAACCTCAAACGTAATTGAAGCTTTCTTT
TRBJ1-2,NA,TRBV4-3,NA,CASSQDRQFYGYTF,TGCGCCAGCAGCCAAGATCGACAGTTCTATGGCTACACCTTC
TRBJ2-5,NA,TRBV5-4,NA,CASSFRRGSGETQYF,TGTGCCAGCAGCTTCAGGAGGGGGAGCGGGGAGACCCAGTACTTC
TRBJ1-5,NA,TRBV6-6,NA,CASNRQDYSNQPQHF,TGTGCCAGCAATAGACAGGACTATAGCAATCAGCCCCAGCATTTT
TRBJ2-3,NA,TRBV11-2,NA,CASRSKGVATDTQYF,TGTGCCAGCAGGAGTAAAGGCGTCGCCACAGATACGCAGTATTTT
TRBJ2-7,TRBD2,TRBV27,NA,CASSLSGGDVSYEQYF,TGTGCCAGCAGTTTATCTGGGGGGGATGTCTCCTACGAGCAGTACTTC
TRBJ2-7,TRBD1,TRBV5-1,once,CASTLTGTYEQYF,TGCGCCAGCACCTTGACAGGGACCTACGAGCAGTACTTC
TRBJ2-3,NA,TRBV5-1,NA,CASSLAGGPDTDTQYF,TGCGCCAGCAGCTTGGCAGGAGGACCCGACACAGATACGCAGTATTTT
TRBJ2-1,TRBD2,TRBV11-2,NA,CASRPLAGRLNEQFF,TGTGCCAGCAGACCGCTAGCGGGTCGACTCAATGAGCAGTTCTTC
TRBJ2-2,TRBD2,TRBV29-1,NA,CSGLRLAGGELFF,TGCAGCGGTCTTAGACTAGCAGGCGGGGAGCTGTTTTTT
TRBJ1-2,TRBD1,TRBV9,NA,CASTPRDRGAYGYTF,TGTGCCAGCACCCCTCGGGACAGGGGAGCCTATGGCTACACCTTC
TRBJ1-1,NA,TRBV2,NA,CASIDAVNTEAFF,TGTGCCAGCATCGACGCTGTGAACACTGAAGCTTTCTTT
TRBJ1-2,TRBD1,TRBV30,NA,CAWSRDRPYGYTF,TGTGCCTGGAGTAGGGACAGGCCTTATGGCTACACCTTC
TRBJ1-1,NA,TRBV18,NA,CASSPPGIQDTEAFF,TGTGCCAGCTCACCACCGGGGATTCAGGACACTGAAGCTTTCTTT
TRBJ2-5,TRBD2,TRBV29-1,NA,CSVDQTSATQYF,TGCAGCGTTGATCAGACTAGCGCGACCCAGTACTTC
TRBJ1-1,NA,TRBV30,NA,CAWISLTEAFF,TGTGCCTGGATCAGTCTCACTGAAGCTTTCTTT
TRBJ1-1,NA,TRBV13,NA,CASSLNRALPTEAFF,TGTGCCAGCAGCTTGAACAGGGCCCTACCCACTGAAGCTTTCTTT
TRBJ1-2,TRBD1,TRBV18,NA,CASSLDRDYGYTF,TGTGCCAGCTCACTTGACAGGGACTATGGCTACACCTTC